These 29 T cell receptor beta chains were all obtained from the same sample, sequenced in a study of control samples from healthy donors and cancer patients. Only in-frame clones appear in the TCRdb table, and some are missing; sequencing was by immunoSEQ multiplex PCR. The sample shows roughly 130,000 clones, 80% to 95% of them seen only once. Sequenced material: blood. The receptor source for this set is a man aged 25-45 years in good health.

This rearrangement joins TRBV29-1 to TRBJ1-2; D gene unclear. The CDR3 covers 13 residues. V lost 4 bases and J lost 5, with 14 bases in between. Per germline, CDR1 SQVTM and CDR2 ANQGSEA. In nucleotides, the CDR3 is TGCAGCGTTGTGGGAGGTTTAGGGTATGGCTACACCTTC. It is translated as CSVVGGLGYGYTF.

The chain employs TRBV6-6 and TRBJ1-4; D unresolved. V dropped 5 bases and J dropped 8 bases, with 12 bases sitting between them. This CDR3 is built from 13 residues. Germline values: CDR1 MNHNY, CDR2 SVGAGI (reference sequence). This CDR3 is CASSKTTREKLFF. CDR3 DNA: TGTGCCAGCAGTAAAACGACGAGGGAAAAACTGTTTTTT.

V usage is TRBV28 and J usage is TRBJ1-4, with D perhaps TRBD1 (5 bases). Germline V gives CDR1 MDHEN, CDR2 SYDVKM. V gave up 8 bases and J gave up 11 bases, with 15 bases separating them. The CDR3 contains 12 residues. DNA of the CDR3: TGTGCCAGCGGAAAGGGGACTTGGAAACTGTTTTTT. This gives the protein CASGKGTWKLFF.

The CDR3 spells CASMWGSYNEQFF. The CDR3 DNA is TGTGCCAGCATGTGGGGCTCCTACAATGAGCAGTTCTTC. The V gene is TRBV28, the J gene TRBJ2-1; D is uncertain. The CDR3 runs to 13 residues. The V and J ends lost 7 bases and 0 bases respectively, with 7 bases between them. Germline lookup yields CDR1 MDHEN and CDR2 SYDVKM.

The chain employs TRBV23-1 and TRBJ2-7, with unresolved D. TRBV23-1 is an ORF; its function is uncertain. The CDR3 consists of 14 residues. Trimming cost V 8 bases and J 0 bases, with 14 bases left between them. CDR3 in amino acids: CASPNVLGSYEQYF. The CDR3 DNA is TGCGCCAGCCCCAACGTCCTTGGCTCCTACGAGCAGTACTTC.

The V call is TRBV4-1, the J call TRBJ2-3; D remains unclear. This CDR3 is built from 14 residues. V was pared by 2 bases and J by 6 bases, with 12 bases between. Germline V CDR1 and CDR2: MGHRA, YSYEKL. The CDR3 DNA is TGCGCCAGCAGCCAATTGGGCGGTAGGGATACGCAGTATTTT. Amino acid sequence: CASSQLGGRDTQYF.

V gene TRBV4-1 combines with J gene TRBJ1-4, with unresolved D. Germline assignment: CDR1 MGHRA and CDR2 YSYEKL. Trimming stripped 0 bases from V and 8 bases from J, with 16 bases between. The CDR3 is made up of 16 amino acids. The CDR3: CASSQEGGMVREKLFF. The DNA for the CDR3 is TGCGCCAGCAGCCAAGAGGGAGGGATGGTTCGGGAAAAACTGTTTTTT.

DNA of the CDR3: TGTGCCAGCAGCTTAGGGGATTCCGGTCATAATTCACCCCTCCACTTT. As protein: CASSLGDSGHNSPLHF. This chain uses TRBV7-9 with TRBJ1-6, with no clear D. Trimming shortened V by 1 base and J by 5 bases, and 12 bases separated the two germline ends. CDR1 and CDR2 (germline): SEHNR, FQNEAQ (reference sequence). The CDR3 has 16 amino acids.

The chain joins TRBV18 to TRBJ1-1, with 8 bases identical to TRBD1. V gave up 2 bases and J gave up 4 bases; unmatched junction bases: 6. The length of the CDR3 is 15 residues. Germline loops: CDR1 KGHSH, CDR2 LQKENI. In nucleotides, the CDR3 is TGTGCCAGCTCACCAAAGACAGGGGTGGGCACTGAAGCTTTCTTT. Encoded protein: CASSPKTGVGTEAFF. Based on the CDR3 plus reference TRBV18 and TRBJ1-1, the full variable domain is NAGVMQNPRHLVRRRGQEARLRCSPMKGHSHVYWYRQLPEEGLKFMVYLQKENIIDESGMPKERFSAEFPKEGPSILRIQQVVRGDSAAYFCASSPKTGVGTEAFFGQGTRLTVV.

The CDR3: CASGNSGNTIYF. As DNA, the CDR3 is TGTGCCAGCGGGAATTCTGGAAACACCATATATTTT. V and J are TRBV11-1 and TRBJ1-3; D is unclear. The V gene's germline CDR1 is SGHAT and CDR2 FQDESV (reference sequence). Trimming pared 8 bases from V and 1 base from J, leaving 6 bases between. The CDR3 totals 12 residues.

The chain has TRBV30 and TRBJ1-1; D is ambiguous. The V end lost 5 bases, the J end lost 5 bases, and 9 bases lay between the germline ends. The CDR3 has 11 amino acids. Germline CDR1 and CDR2: GTSNPN and SVGIG (reference sequence). CDR3 in DNA: TGTGCCTGGGCCGGGTGGACTGAAGCTTTCTTT. Translated, it gives CAWAGWTEAFF.

The chain recombines TRBV2 with TRBJ1-4; D gene uncertain. Trimming took off 0 bases at V and 4 bases at J, with 18 bases between the two ends. Germline CDR1 and CDR2: SNHLY and FYNNEI. The CDR3 sequence is 18 residues long. The CDR3 region is CASSEARVFQNHNEKLFF. The DNA for the CDR3 is TGTGCCAGCAGTGAAGCGCGAGTTTTCCAGAATCATAATGAAAAACTGTTTTTT.

This chain connects TRBV6-1 to TRBJ2-1; 10 bases are a match to TRBD1. Trimming took 3 bases from V and 4 from J; bases not matched to a gene: 3. This CDR3 is built from 15 residues. From germline, CDR1 is MNHNS and CDR2 SASEGT. The CDR3 coding sequence is TGTGCCAGCAGTGACGACAGGGGGCCTTACAATGAGCAGTTCTTC. As protein: CASSDDRGPYNEQFF.

The rearrangement uses TRBV6-5 and TRBJ2-2; TRBD2 matches at 9 bases. This CDR3 comprises 15 residues. V gave up 7 bases and J gave up 1 base; unmatched junction bases: 4. Per the germline V gene, CDR1 is MNHEY and CDR2 is SVGAGI. In DNA, the CDR3 is TGTGCCAGCACCCGACTAGCGGAGAACACCGGGGAGCTGTTTTTT. It yields the protein CASTRLAENTGELFF.

This chain joins TRBV20-1 and TRBJ1-1; a weak D match, TRBD1 (5 bases). V lost 3 bases to trimming and J lost 7 bases, with 24 bases between them. The CDR3 contains 16 residues. The V gene's germline CDR1 is DFQATT and CDR2 SNEGSKA (reference sequence). CDR3 loop: CSASDPARELQGEAFF. The CDR3 coding sequence is TGCAGTGCTAGTGATCCCGCCCGGGAGCTTCAGGGTGAAGCTTTCTTT.

The rearrangement uses TRBV27 and TRBJ2-7, with no clear D. Trimming pared 3 bases from V and 1 base from J, leaving 7 bases between. Germline CDR1 MNHEY, CDR2 SMNVEV (reference sequence). This CDR3 region has 13 residues. In nucleotides, the CDR3 is TGTGCCAGCAGTTTTCACGGATCCTACGAGCAGTACTTC. Translation: CASSFHGSYEQYF.

The V and J genes are TRBV28 and TRBJ1-2, with D possibly TRBD1 on 5 matching bases. The V gene lost 5 bases and the J gene lost 1 base, with 17 bases spanning the gap. This CDR3 spans 16 amino acids. CDR1 is MDHEN and CDR2 is SYDVKM in the germline V gene. CDR3: CASSPWGRSYNYGYTF. In DNA form, the CDR3 reads TGTGCCAGCAGTCCGTGGGGACGGAGCTATAACTATGGCTACACCTTC.

This chain uses TRBV6-4 with TRBJ2-7; D is perhaps TRBD2 (6 bases). V was cut by 7 bases and J by 3 bases, with 16 bases left in between. In germline, CDR1 is MRHNA, CDR2 SNTAGT. There are 14 residues in the CDR3. DNA for the CDR3: TGTGCCAGCAAGGTTGTGGCGGGGAGCTACGAGCAGTACTTC. Translating it yields CASKVVAGSYEQYF.

This clone was seen a single time. The CDR3, as DNA: TGTGCCAGCAGTCTCTTAGGGGCTGACACAGATACGCAGTATTTT. This sequence encodes CASSLLGADTDTQYF. V and J are TRBV6-5 and TRBJ2-3; TRBD1 is a possible D gene (5 bases). V dropped 5 bases and J dropped 2 bases, with 14 bases sitting between them. This CDR3 contains 15 residues. Germline lookup yields CDR1 MNHEY and CDR2 SVGAGI.

This clone showed up just once. The junction does not match germline at one end; this may be a read error. This chain links TRBV27 with TRBJ1-5, with a weak D call TRBD1 (5 bases). This CDR3 has 14 amino acids. The V gene's germline CDR1 is MNHEY and CDR2 SMNVEV (reference sequence). CDR3: CASSSGTVNQPRHF. The CDR3 coding sequence is TGTGCCAGCAGTTCCGGGACGGTAAATCAGCCCCGGCATTTT.

The rearrangement joins TRBV28 to TRBJ2-5; D is unresolved. The V end lost 6 bases, the J end lost 1 base, and 12 bases lay between the germline ends. This CDR3 contains 14 residues. The germline V gene encodes CDR1 MDHEN and CDR2 SYDVKM. The CDR3 reads CASSPIEIQETQYF. CDR3 nucleotide sequence: TGTGCCAGCAGCCCCATAGAGATCCAAGAGACCCAGTACTTC.

The chain recombines TRBV3-1 (or the pseudogene TRBV3-2) with TRBJ2-3; no reliable D call. Germline CDR1 and CDR2: LGHDT and YNNKEL (reference sequence). V lost 4 bases to trimming and J lost 2 bases, with 13 bases between them. The CDR3 loop spans 15 amino acids. This CDR3 reads CASSPSRAPTDTQYF. The CDR3 region has the DNA TGTGCCAGCAGCCCCTCACGTGCACCCACAGATACGCAGTATTTT.

The chain combines TRBV7-8 with TRBJ2-5; D unclear. V was clipped by 1 base and J by 9 bases, with 6 bases between them. This CDR3 comprises 11 residues. Germline V gene sequence: CDR1 SGHVS, CDR2 FQNEAQ. As DNA, the CDR3 is TGTGCCAGCAGCTTAGATATCGCCCAGTACTTC. Its protein is CASSLDIAQYF. Drawing the rest from reference TRBV7-8 and TRBJ2-5, the complete variable domain is GAGVSQSPRYKVAKRGQDVALRCDPISGHVSLFWYQQALGQGPEFLTYFQNEAQLDKSGLPSDRFFAERPEGSVSTLKIQRTQQEDSAVYLCASSLDIAQYFGPGTRLLVL.

The rearrangement joins TRBV25-1 to TRBJ2-1, with TRBD2 matching 7 bases. CDR1 is MGHDK, CDR2 SYGVNS, per germline. The trim removed 10 bases at V and 9 bases at J, leaving 6 bases unmatched. This CDR3 is 11 amino acids long. CDR3 sequence: CATLAAFEQFF. The CDR3 region has the DNA TGTGCCACCCTAGCGGCGTTTGAGCAGTTCTTC.

This clone was counted between two and nine times. The rearrangement links TRBV2 to TRBJ1-3; a weak D match, TRBD1 (5 bases). This CDR3 spans 13 amino acids. Germline V gene sequence: CDR1 SNHLY, CDR2 FYNNEI. The V end was cut by 3 bases, the J end by 7 bases, with 10 bases between. For the CDR3, the DNA is TGTGCCAGCAGTGAGGGGCGCGGTAACACCATATATTTT. As protein: CASSEGRGNTIYF.

The V gene is TRBV14, the J gene TRBJ1-2; unclear D gene. The germline V gene encodes CDR1 SGHDN and CDR2 FVKESK. V dropped 2 bases and J dropped 0 bases, with 4 bases sitting between them. The CDR3 is 13 residues long. The DNA for the CDR3 is TGTGCCAGCAGCCAACGCACTAACTATGGCTACACCTTC. Encoded protein: CASSQRTNYGYTF.

V and J are TRBV13 and TRBJ2-2; 9 bases align to TRBD2. CDR3 length: 17 residues. With V trimmed by 4 bases and J by 2 bases, 8 bases remained unmatched. Germline lookup yields CDR1 PRHDT and CDR2 FYEKMQ (reference sequence). The CDR3 DNA is TGTGCCAGCAGCTATCAGAGCGGGAGGACAAACACCGGGGAGCTGTTTTTT. This codes for CASSYQSGRTNTGELFF.

The rearrangement joins TRBV6-1 to TRBJ1-2; TRBD1 matches at 8 bases. After removal of 1 base from V and 7 bases from J, the junction contained 11 bases not matched to a gene. This CDR3 spans 16 amino acids. Per germline, CDR1 MNHNS and CDR2 SASEGT. The CDR3 DNA reads TGTGCCAGCAGTGAAGATGCCGGGACAGGCTCTGGTGGCTACACCTTC. Its protein product is CASSEDAGTGSGGYTF.

About this clone itself: Germline and junction disagree at one end, which may indicate a read error. The rearrangement uses TRBV7-9 and TRBJ2-7; 8 positions match TRBD2. Germline CDR1 is SEHNR and CDR2 is FQNEAQ (reference sequence). CDR3 size: 14 residues. The CDR3, as DNA: TGTGCCGGCAGCTTAGCGGGGTTCGCCTACGAGCAGTACTTC. Translating gives CAGSLAGFAYEQYF.